These 10 T cell receptor beta chains share one sample of origin, sequenced in a study of human T cells and chemical hapten exposure. Time point defined: patch test 3, about 24 weeks after DPC sensitization. The treatment is: therapeutic diphenylcyclopropenone sensitization with weekly scalp DPC. TCRdb re-called the RACE reads with MiXCR, one entry per CDR3 protein. The sample has fewer than 55,000 distinct CDR3 sequences, 9.9% seen once. The source material was whole blood, sampled in connection with sensitization to the hapten diphenylcyclopropenone (DPC). The receptor source for this set is a woman in her thirties or forties with alopecia areata. Some clones in this sample may be carry-over from other donors' samples.

This clonotype turned up a few times. This chain connects TRBV3-1 to TRBJ2-2; TRBD2 is a possible D gene (6 bases). V lost 1 base and J lost 0, with 9 bases in between. Germline V gene lookup returns CDR1 LGHDT and CDR2 YNNKEL (reference sequence). CDR3 size: 16 residues. The CDR3 DNA follows: TGTGCCAGCAGCCAAGGGGGGGACCCGAACACCGGGGAGCTGTTTTTT. As protein: CASSQGGDPNTGELFF.

This clonotype was observed a few times. The genes are TRBV2 and TRBJ1-1; unclear D gene. Germline V gives CDR1 SNHLY, CDR2 FYNNEI. There are 13 residues in the CDR3. The V end lost 5 bases, the J end lost 1 base, and 8 bases lay between the germline ends. This chain's CDR3 is CASSKEANTEAFF. For the CDR3, the DNA is TGTGCCAGCAGTAAGGAGGCGAACACTGAAGCTTTCTTT.

The chain has TRBV18 and TRBJ1-1; the match to TRBD1 covers 7 bases. The CDR3 consists of 13 residues. The J segment lost 9 bases and the V segment lost 3 bases, leaving 7 bases of the junction unmatched. Germline-derived CDR1 and CDR2 are KGHSH and LQKENI. The CDR3 spells CASSPQTGAKAFF. The DNA for the CDR3 is TGTGCCAGCTCACCCCAAACAGGGGCGAAAGCTTTCTTT. The complete variable domain, with remaining parts taken from reference TRBV18 and TRBJ1-1, reads NAGVMQNPRHLVRRRGQEARLRCSPMKGHSHVYWYRQLPEEGLKFMVYLQKENIIDESGMPKERFSAEFPKEGPSILRIQQVVRGDSAAYFCASSPQTGAKAFFGQGTRLTVV.

The J gene is TRBJ2-7, the V gene TRBV2; D uncertain. This CDR3 has 13 amino acids. Germline loops: CDR1 SNHLY, CDR2 FYNNEI. V lost 7 bases and J lost 10, with 20 bases in between. This CDR3 is CASTDLLIRSQYF. CDR3 in DNA: TGTGCCAGCACCGACCTTTTGATCAGGAGTCAGTACTTC.

The chain links TRBV6-5 to TRBJ1-1, with 9 bases identical to TRBD1. The CDR3 totals 13 residues. J gave up 5 bases and V 7 bases, and 5 bases lay outside the gene matches. Germline V lookup: CDR1 MNHEY, CDR2 SVGAGI. The CDR3 loop reads CASIQQGATEAFF. The DNA for the CDR3 is TGTGCCAGCATACAACAGGGGGCTACTGAAGCTTTCTTT.

The CDR3 region is CASSHTRSAGNEQFF. CDR3 coding DNA: TGTGCCAGCAGCCACACCCGCTCGGCCGGAAATGAGCAGTTCTTC. The V call is TRBV5-6, the J call TRBJ2-1; D not resolved. The length of the CDR3 is 15 residues. The germline V and J ends were trimmed by 4 bases and 7 bases, with 18 bases remaining between them. Germline-derived CDR1 and CDR2 are SGHDT and YYEEEE.

V and J are TRBV9 and TRBJ1-3; TRBD1 might be the D (6 bases). V was clipped by 0 bases and J by 0 bases, with 13 bases between them. Germline V gene sequence: CDR1 SGDLS, CDR2 YYNGEE. The CDR3 runs to 17 residues. The CDR3 spells CASSVATGGSSGNTIYF. The DNA for the CDR3 is TGTGCCAGCAGCGTAGCTACTGGGGGCTCCTCTGGAAACACCATATATTTT. The whole variable domain, filled in from reference TRBV9 and TRBJ1-3, reads DSGVTQTPKHLITATGQRVTLRCSPRSGDLSVYWYQQSLDQGLQFLIQYYNGEERAKGNILERFSAQQFPDLHSELNLSSLELGDSALYFCASSVATGGSSGNTIYFGEGSWLTVV.

The genes are TRBV27 and TRBJ1-4, with 7 bases lining up with TRBD1. Germline CDR1 MNHEY, CDR2 SMNVEV (reference sequence). V shed 4 bases and J 8 bases; nucleotides not matched to a gene: 13. The CDR3 contains 16 residues. DNA for the CDR3: TGTGCCAGCAGTTGCGACAGGGCGATTTGTTCCGAAAAACTGTTTTTT. Its translation is CASSCDRAICSEKLFF.

There are a few counts of this clonotype. This sequence joins TRBV20-1 and TRBJ1-2; D unclear. Germline V gene data show CDR1 as DFQATT and CDR2 as SNEGSKA (reference sequence). Trimming left V 6 bases short and J 8 bases short, with 19 bases between. This CDR3 comprises 13 residues. Written as DNA, the CDR3 is TGCAGTGCCCAAGCCCGGGTAGCCTGGGGCTACACCTTC. Its protein product is CSAQARVAWGYTF.

The chain has TRBV6-1 and TRBJ1-3; D is uncertain. The CDR3 is 13 amino acids. Germline V CDR1 and CDR2: MNHNS, SASEGT. Trimming removed 1 base from V and 8 bases from J, with 9 bases in between. CDR3 amino acids: CASSEVLKDTIYF. CDR3 nucleotide sequence: TGTGCCAGCAGTGAAGTCCTTAAGGACACCATATATTTT.